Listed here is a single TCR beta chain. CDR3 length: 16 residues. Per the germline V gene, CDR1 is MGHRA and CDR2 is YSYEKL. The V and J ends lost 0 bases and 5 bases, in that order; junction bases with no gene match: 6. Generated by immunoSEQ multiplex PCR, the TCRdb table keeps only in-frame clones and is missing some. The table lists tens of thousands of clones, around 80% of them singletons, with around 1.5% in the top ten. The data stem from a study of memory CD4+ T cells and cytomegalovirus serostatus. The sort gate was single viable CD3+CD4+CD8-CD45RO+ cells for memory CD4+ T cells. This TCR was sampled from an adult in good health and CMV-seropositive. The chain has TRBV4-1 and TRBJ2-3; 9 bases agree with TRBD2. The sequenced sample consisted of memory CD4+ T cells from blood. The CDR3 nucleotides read TGCGCCAGCAGCCAAGATCCAGCGGGAGGTAAAGATACGCAGTATTTT. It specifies CASSQDPAGGKDTQYF.